This note documents a single T cell receptor (beta chain) sequence. The antigen remains unidentified. The germline V gene encodes CDR1 MGHDK and CDR2 SYGVNS. The CDR3 has 17 residues. The V gene lost 2 bases and the J gene lost 5 bases, with 21 bases spanning the gap. These data are taken from a study of cytomegalovirus exposure and HLA in healthy donors. Study results and caveats: Immune exposure information available was restricted to CMV serostatus. With high specificity and sensitivity, the classifier reportedly diagnosed cytomegalovirus status. In all likelihood, a cluster of highly shared sequence variants was a sequencing artifact.

The PCR ran on 60 Vbeta and 13 Jbeta primers. TCRdb's copy holds only in-frame clones and misses some; the assay was immunoSEQ multiplex PCR. The table lists some 200,000 clones, 82% of them singletons. The chain combines TRBV25-1 with TRBJ2-5, with TRBD2 as a possible D gene (7 bases). This clonotype was sampled from a boy under 10 years old in good health and CMV-seronegative. The sample comprised PBMCs. As DNA, the CDR3 is TGTGCCAGCAGTGAAGGGGTGTGGCGGGGGCCGGGGGAGACCCAGTACTTC. Residues: CASSEGVWRGPGETQYF.